The source of this TCR beta chain is a study of blood T cell repertoires in COVID-19. This table comes from immunoSEQ multiplex PCR, and its TCRdb copy is limited to in-frame clones, with some not included. The repertoire includes hundreds of thousands of clones, approximately 88% of them detected once, and approximately 6.6% sits in the top ten. J was trimmed by 6 bases and V by 6 bases; bases with no gene match: 11. The CDR3 extends over 15 amino acids. The germline V gene encodes CDR1 KGHSH and CDR2 LQKENI. The source is a woman aged 25 to 45 who had recovered from COVID-19. The chain uses TRBV18 and TRBJ1-1, with 9 bases matching TRBD1. The sample consisted of peripheral blood. The CDR3 region has the DNA TGTGCCAGCTCTCTCCGGGGACAGGGTGGCCCTGAAGCTTTCTTT. Protein sequence: CASSLRGQGGPEAFF.